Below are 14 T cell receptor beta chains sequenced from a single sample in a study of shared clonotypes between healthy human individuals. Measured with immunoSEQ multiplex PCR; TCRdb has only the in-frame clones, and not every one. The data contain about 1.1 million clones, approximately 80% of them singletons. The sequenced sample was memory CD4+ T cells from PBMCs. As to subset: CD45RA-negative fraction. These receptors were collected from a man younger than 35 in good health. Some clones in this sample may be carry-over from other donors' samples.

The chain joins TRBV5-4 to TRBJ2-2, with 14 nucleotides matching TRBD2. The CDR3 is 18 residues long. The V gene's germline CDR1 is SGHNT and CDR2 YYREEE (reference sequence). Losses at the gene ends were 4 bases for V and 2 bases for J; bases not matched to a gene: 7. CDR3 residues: CASSAGTSGSLNTGELFF. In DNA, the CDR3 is TGTGCCAGCAGCGCAGGGACTAGCGGGAGCCTCAACACCGGGGAGCTGTTTTTT.

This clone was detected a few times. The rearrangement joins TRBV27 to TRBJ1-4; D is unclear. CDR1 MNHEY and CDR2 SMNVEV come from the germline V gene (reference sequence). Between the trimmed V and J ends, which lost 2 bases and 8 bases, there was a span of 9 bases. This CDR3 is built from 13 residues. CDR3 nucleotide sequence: TGTGCCAGCAGTTTACGAGTAGGGGAAAAACTGTTTTTT. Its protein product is CASSLRVGEKLFF.

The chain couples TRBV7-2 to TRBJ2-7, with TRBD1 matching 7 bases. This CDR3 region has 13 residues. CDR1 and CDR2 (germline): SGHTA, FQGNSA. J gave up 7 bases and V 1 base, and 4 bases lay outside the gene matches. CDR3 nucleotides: TGTGCCAGCAGCTTAGAGCCCAGGGGGGAGCAGTACTTC. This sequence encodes CASSLEPRGEQYF.

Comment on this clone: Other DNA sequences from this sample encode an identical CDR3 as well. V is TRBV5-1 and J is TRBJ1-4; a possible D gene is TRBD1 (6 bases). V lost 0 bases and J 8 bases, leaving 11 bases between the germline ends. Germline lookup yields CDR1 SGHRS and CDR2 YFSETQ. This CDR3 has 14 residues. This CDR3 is CASSLGQGNEKLFF. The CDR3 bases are TGCGCCAGCAGCTTGGGCCAGGGGAACGAAAAACTGTTTTTT.

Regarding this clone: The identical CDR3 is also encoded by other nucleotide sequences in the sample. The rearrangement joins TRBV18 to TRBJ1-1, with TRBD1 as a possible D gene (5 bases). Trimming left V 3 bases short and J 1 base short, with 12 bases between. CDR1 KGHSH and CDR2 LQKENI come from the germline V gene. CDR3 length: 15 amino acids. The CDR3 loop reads CASSPREGRNTEAFF. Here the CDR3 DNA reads TGTGCCAGCTCACCCCGAGAGGGGCGGAACACTGAAGCTTTCTTT.

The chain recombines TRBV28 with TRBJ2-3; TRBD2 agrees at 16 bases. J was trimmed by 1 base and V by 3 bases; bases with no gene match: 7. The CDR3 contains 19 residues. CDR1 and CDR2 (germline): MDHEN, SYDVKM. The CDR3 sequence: CASSLGTSGRDGGTDTQYF. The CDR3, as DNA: TGTGCCAGCAGTTTGGGGACTAGCGGGAGGGACGGCGGCACAGATACGCAGTATTTT.

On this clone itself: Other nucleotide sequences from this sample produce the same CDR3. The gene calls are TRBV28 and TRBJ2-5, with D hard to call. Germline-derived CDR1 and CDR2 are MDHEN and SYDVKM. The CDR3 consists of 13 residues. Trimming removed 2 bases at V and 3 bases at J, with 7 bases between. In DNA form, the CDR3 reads TGTGCCAGCAGTTTAGGGCGGAAAGAGACCCAGTACTTC. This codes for CASSLGRKETQYF.

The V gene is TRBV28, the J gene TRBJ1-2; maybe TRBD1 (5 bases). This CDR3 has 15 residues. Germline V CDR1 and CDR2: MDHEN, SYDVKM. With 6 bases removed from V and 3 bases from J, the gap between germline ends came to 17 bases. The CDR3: CASRLLWGEYYGYTF. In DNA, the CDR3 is TGTGCCAGCAGGCTGCTATGGGGGGAATACTATGGCTACACCTTC.

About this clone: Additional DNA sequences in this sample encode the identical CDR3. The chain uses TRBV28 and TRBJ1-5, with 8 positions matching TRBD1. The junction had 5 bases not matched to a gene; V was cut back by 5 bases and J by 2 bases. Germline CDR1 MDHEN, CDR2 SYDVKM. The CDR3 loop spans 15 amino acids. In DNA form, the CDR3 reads TGTGCCAGCAGTCCCCAGGGGGCAGGCAATCAGCCCCAGCATTTT. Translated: CASSPQGAGNQPQHF.

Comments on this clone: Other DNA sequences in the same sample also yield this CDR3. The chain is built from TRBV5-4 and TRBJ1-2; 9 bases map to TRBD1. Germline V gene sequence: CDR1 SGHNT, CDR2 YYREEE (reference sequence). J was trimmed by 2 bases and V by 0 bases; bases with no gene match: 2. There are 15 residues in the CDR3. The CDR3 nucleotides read TGTGCCAGCAGCTTGGGGGGGACAGGGAACTATGGCTACACCTTC. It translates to CASSLGGTGNYGYTF.

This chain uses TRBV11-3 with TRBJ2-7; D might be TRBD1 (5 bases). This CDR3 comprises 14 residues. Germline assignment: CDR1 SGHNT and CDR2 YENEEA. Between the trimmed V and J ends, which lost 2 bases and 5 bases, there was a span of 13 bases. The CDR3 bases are TGTGCCAGCAGCTTACTAGGGGTAGGGGACGAGCAGTACTTC. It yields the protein CASSLLGVGDEQYF.

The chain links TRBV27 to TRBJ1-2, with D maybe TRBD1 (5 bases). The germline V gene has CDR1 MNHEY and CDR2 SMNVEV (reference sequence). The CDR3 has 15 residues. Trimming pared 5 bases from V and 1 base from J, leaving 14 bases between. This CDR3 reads CASSPGWGNNYGYTF. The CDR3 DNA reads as TGTGCCAGCAGTCCGGGGTGGGGGAATAACTATGGCTACACCTTC.

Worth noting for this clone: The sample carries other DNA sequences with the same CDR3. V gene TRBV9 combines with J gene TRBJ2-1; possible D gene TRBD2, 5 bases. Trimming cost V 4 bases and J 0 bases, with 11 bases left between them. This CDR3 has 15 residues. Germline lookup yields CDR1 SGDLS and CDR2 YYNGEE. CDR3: CASSPSGSSYNEQFF. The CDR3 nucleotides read TGTGCCAGCAGCCCCAGCGGCAGCTCCTACAATGAGCAGTTCTTC.

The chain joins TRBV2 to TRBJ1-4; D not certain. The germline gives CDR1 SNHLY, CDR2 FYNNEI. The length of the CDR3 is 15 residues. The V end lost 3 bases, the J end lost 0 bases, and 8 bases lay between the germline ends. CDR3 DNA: TGTGCCAGCAGTGAGTTGAGGGCAACTAATGAAAAACTGTTTTTT. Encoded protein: CASSELRATNEKLFF.